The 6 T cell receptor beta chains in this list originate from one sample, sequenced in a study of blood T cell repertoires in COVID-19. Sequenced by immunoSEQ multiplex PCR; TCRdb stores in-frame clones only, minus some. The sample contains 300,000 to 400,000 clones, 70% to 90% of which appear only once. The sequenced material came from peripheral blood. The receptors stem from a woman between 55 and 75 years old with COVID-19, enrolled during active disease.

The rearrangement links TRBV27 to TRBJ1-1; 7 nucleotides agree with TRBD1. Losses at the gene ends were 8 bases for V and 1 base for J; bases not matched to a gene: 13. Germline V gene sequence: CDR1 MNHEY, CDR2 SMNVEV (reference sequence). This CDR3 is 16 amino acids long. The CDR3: CASSNAGQDANTEAFF. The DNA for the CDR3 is TGTGCCAGCTCCAACGCCGGACAGGACGCGAACACTGAAGCTTTCTTT.

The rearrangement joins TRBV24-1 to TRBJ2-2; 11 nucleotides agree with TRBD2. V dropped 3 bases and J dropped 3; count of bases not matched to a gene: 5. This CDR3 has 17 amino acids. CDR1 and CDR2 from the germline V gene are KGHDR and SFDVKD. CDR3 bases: TGTGCCACCAGTGATCCTAGCGGGGGGCCGCACACCGGGGAGCTGTTTTTT. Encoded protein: CATSDPSGGPHTGELFF.

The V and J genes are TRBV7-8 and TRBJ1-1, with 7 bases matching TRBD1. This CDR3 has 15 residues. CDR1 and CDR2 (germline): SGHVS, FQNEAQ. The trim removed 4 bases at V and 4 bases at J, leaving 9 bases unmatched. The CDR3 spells CASSSTGKRGTEAFF. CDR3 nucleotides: TGTGCCAGCAGCTCGACAGGGAAAAGGGGCACTGAAGCTTTCTTT.

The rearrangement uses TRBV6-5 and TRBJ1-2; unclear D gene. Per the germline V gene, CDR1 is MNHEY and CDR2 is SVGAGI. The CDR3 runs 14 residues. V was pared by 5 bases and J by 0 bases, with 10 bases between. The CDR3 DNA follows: TGTGCCAGCAGTAGGTGGCAGGCTAACTATGGCTACACCTTC. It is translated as CASSRWQANYGYTF.

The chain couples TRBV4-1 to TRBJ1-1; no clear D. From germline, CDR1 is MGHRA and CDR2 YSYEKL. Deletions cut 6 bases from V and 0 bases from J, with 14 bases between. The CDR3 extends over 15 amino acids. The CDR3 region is CASSPRTEMNTEAFF. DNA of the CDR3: TGCGCCAGCAGTCCACGAACAGAAATGAACACTGAAGCTTTCTTT.

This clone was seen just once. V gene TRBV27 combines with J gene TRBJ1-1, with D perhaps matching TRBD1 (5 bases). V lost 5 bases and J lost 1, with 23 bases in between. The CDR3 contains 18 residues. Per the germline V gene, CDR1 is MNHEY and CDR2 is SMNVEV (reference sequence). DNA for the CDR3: TGTGCCAGCAGTCTCTACCCCCCCGACAGCGAAACGAACACTGAAGCTTTCTTT. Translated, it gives CASSLYPPDSETNTEAFF.